Below, 6 T cell receptor beta chains from the same sample are listed, as sequenced in a study of cytomegalovirus exposure and HLA in healthy donors. Amplification used 60 Vbeta primers and 13 Jbeta primers. The data were produced by immunoSEQ multiplex PCR, yet TCRdb's version contains in-frame clones alone and is incomplete. The repertoire has about 140,000 clones, 75% to 85% of them found once; the top ten carry 3.1%. Sequencing was performed on PBMCs. The receptor source for this set is a female donor in good health and CMV-seronegative.

This clone was recorded only once. DNA for the CDR3: TGTGCCAGCAGCTTCACAGGGGGACCACAGACTACGCAGTATTTT. It encodes CASSFTGGPQTTQYF. The genes are TRBV7-2 and TRBJ2-3, with 8 nucleotides matching TRBD1. Germline V gives CDR1 SGHTA, CDR2 FQGNSA. The ends lost 3 bases at V and 8 bases at J; junction bases unmatched: 10. The CDR3 extends over 15 amino acids.

V is TRBV28 and J is TRBJ2-5; D may be TRBD2 (7 bases). Trimming took off 5 bases at V and 5 bases at J, with 12 bases between the two ends. The CDR3 has 13 residues. Germline V gives CDR1 MDHEN, CDR2 SYDVKM. The CDR3 reads CASSGGAKETQYF. The DNA of the CDR3 is TGTGCCAGCAGTGGGGGGGCTAAGGAGACCCAGTACTTC.

V and J are TRBV30 and TRBJ2-2, with D perhaps matching TRBD1 (6 bases). Germline lookup yields CDR1 GTSNPN and CDR2 SVGIG (reference sequence). The CDR3 has 15 amino acids. Trimming stripped 3 bases from V and 1 base from J, with 12 bases between. The CDR3 DNA follows: TGTGCCTGGAGCCTCGACAGGATGAACACCGGGGAGCTGTTTTTT. Protein sequence: CAWSLDRMNTGELFF.

The rearrangement links TRBV7-3 to TRBJ1-2, with 10 bases matching TRBD1. This CDR3 spans 15 amino acids. CDR1 is SGHTA and CDR2 is FQGTGA in the germline V gene. V was pared by 3 bases and J by 8 bases, with 9 bases of the junction left unmatched. The CDR3 protein is CASSFGGTGDRGYTF. The CDR3 DNA sequence: TGTGCCAGCAGCTTCGGTGGGACAGGGGATCGGGGCTACACCTTC.

The chain recombines TRBV30 with TRBJ2-7, with D maybe TRBD1 (6 bases). Germline V gene lookup returns CDR1 GTSNPN and CDR2 SVGIG (reference sequence). This CDR3 is 13 amino acids long. Deletions cut 3 bases from V and 3 bases from J, with 12 bases between. The CDR3 bases are TGTGCCTGGAGCGAAGGACAGAGCTACGAGCAGTACTTC. It translates to CAWSEGQSYEQYF.

As regards this clone: Other nucleotide sequences from this sample produce the same CDR3. The CDR3 here is CASRRLNTEAFF. The CDR3 DNA reads TGTGCCAGCAGGCGGCTGAACACTGAAGCTTTCTTT. The chain is built from TRBV6-6 and TRBJ1-1, with no clear D. The V end was cut by 6 bases, the J end by 0 bases, with 5 bases between. The CDR3 sequence is 12 residues long. From germline, CDR1 is MNHNY and CDR2 SVGAGI (reference sequence).